This is a list of T cell receptor beta chains from one sample in a study of CD8 T cells in Susac syndrome. One entry per CDR3 protein, called by TCRdb with MiXCR from the immunoSEQ multiplex PCR reads. The top ten clones hold about 0.5% of a sample with 80,000 or so distinct CDR3 sequences, approximately 93% of them seen once. Sequencing was done on a sample of CD8+ T cells from PBMCs. These receptors came from a human donor with Susac syndrome. CDR3s include the opening cysteine and the closing phenylalanine or tryptophan. D genes are given only for firm matches. Rows give clone size only sometimes, using once, few, many, or a class for an expanded clone.

d_call,j_call,v_call,clone_size,cdr3_length,cdr3_nt,cdr3_aa
NA,TRBJ2-2,TRBV27,once,12,TGTGCCAGTTTCGGGGACACCGGGGAGCTGTTTTTT,CASFGDTGELFF
TRBD1,TRBJ2-1,TRBV19,once,12,TGTGCCACTTGGGACAGGGCCAATGAGCAGTTCTTC,CATWDRANEQFF
NA,TRBJ2-7,TRBV19,NA,13,TGTGCCAGTAGTAGAGGGACATTCTACGAGCAGTACTTC,CASSRGTFYEQYF
NA,TRBJ1-6,TRBV12-3/TRBV12-4,NA,17,TGTGCCAGCAGTTTGGGCCCGCGGGGGACTCGAGATTCACCCCTCCACTTT,CASSLGPRGTRDSPLHF
NA,TRBJ2-7,TRBV20-1,once,15,TGCAGTGCTAGAGTTCCCGGGACCGACCTTTACGAGCAGTACTTC,CSARVPGTDLYEQYF
TRBD1,TRBJ2-5,TRBV5-1,NA,15,TGCGCCAGCAGCCAGGCGGGACAGGGGCAAGAGACCCAGTACTTC,CASSQAGQGQETQYF
TRBD2,TRBJ2-3,TRBV30,NA,16,TGTGCCTGGAGTGATATAGCGGGGGATTTTTCAGATACGCAGTATTTT,CAWSDIAGDFSDTQYF
TRBD1,TRBJ2-6,TRBV5-6,NA,18,TGTGCCAGCAGCCCAACGACAGGGGGCCCCCCTGGGGCCAACGTCCTGACTTTC,CASSPTTGGPPGANVLTF
NA,TRBJ1-5,TRBV5-1,NA,11,TGCGCCAGCAGCTTTAATCAGCCCCAGCATTTT,CASSFNQPQHF
NA,TRBJ2-7,TRBV7-2,NA,12,TGTGCCAGCAGCTTAACAGGGCGGGAGCAGTACTTC,CASSLTGREQYF
TRBD1,TRBJ2-7,TRBV6-1,NA,13,TGTGCCACCGAGACAGGGTGGGACTACGAGCAGTACTTC,CATETGWDYEQYF